The 10 T cell receptor beta chains in this list originate from one sample, sequenced in a study of blood T cell repertoires in COVID-19. Here immunoSEQ multiplex PCR was the method, and the copy in TCRdb shows in-frame clones only, minus some. The repertoire holds fewer than 150,000 clones, approximately 84% seen once, with about 6.4% in the top ten. The specimen sequenced was peripheral blood. Source of these receptors: a human donor in a cohort sampled during active COVID-19.

In its sample, this clone was seen a few times. This rearrangement joins TRBV28 to TRBJ1-1; 7 nucleotides agree with TRBD1. The length of the CDR3 is 14 residues. The V gene end was trimmed by 4 bases and the J gene end by 3 bases; junction bases not matched to a gene: 5. Per the germline V gene, CDR1 is MDHEN and CDR2 is SYDVKM. This CDR3 reads CASSSTGSYTEAFF. CDR3 bases: TGTGCCAGCAGTTCGACAGGGTCTTACACTGAAGCTTTCTTT. Complete variable domain (other parts from reference TRBV28 and TRBJ1-1): DVKVTQSSRYLVKRTGEKVFLECVQDMDHENMFWYRQDPGLGLRLIYFSYDVKMKEKGDIPEGYSVSREKKERFSLILESASTNQTSMYLCASSSTGSYTEAFFGQGTRLTVV.

The chain joins TRBV10-2 to TRBJ1-6, with 7 bases lining up with TRBD1. CDR1 is WSHSY, CDR2 SAAADI, per germline. V shed 7 bases and J 9 bases; nucleotides not matched to a gene: 9. CDR3 length: 14 residues. CDR3 in DNA: TGCGCCAGCACTACCGACAGGGAACTTTCACCCCTCCACTTT. Its translation is CASTTDRELSPLHF.

V gene TRBV3-1 (or the pseudogene TRBV3-2) combines with J gene TRBJ2-2; D uncertain. Trimming removed 3 bases from V and 1 base from J, with 6 bases in between. Germline CDR1 and CDR2: LGHDT and YNNKEL (reference sequence). The CDR3 contains 14 residues. The CDR3 here is CASSQQVNTGELFF. CDR3 DNA: TGTGCCAGCAGCCAGCAGGTGAACACCGGGGAGCTGTTTTTT.

This chain's CDR3 is CASSLAGGQVDTQYF. CDR3 DNA sequence: TGTGCCAGCAGCTTAGCGGGGGGGCAGGTAGATACGCAGTATTTT. The chain employs TRBV7-3 and TRBJ2-3, with 9 bases fitting TRBD2. Germline CDR1 SGHTA, CDR2 FQGTGA. CDR3 size: 15 residues. V lost 2 bases, J lost 5 bases, and 5 bases stayed unmatched.

V and J are TRBV29-1 and TRBJ1-1; 7 bases are shared with TRBD1. The CDR3 is made up of 13 amino acids. Germline V gene lookup returns CDR1 SQVTM and CDR2 ANQGSEA. V lost 8 bases to trimming and J lost 6 bases; unmatched junction nucleotides: 12. CDR3 DNA sequence: TGCAGCTCCATAGGGGGCATTCGGGCTGAAGCTTTCTTT. Encoded protein: CSSIGGIRAEAFF.

The chain employs TRBV6-2 or TRBV6-3 and TRBJ2-5; 10 bases line up with TRBD2. This CDR3 comprises 15 residues. Germline V CDR1 and CDR2: MNHEY, SVGEGT. The V gene end was trimmed by 5 bases and the J gene end by 6 bases; junction bases not matched to a gene: 9. CDR3: CASSRAGGPGKTQYF. The CDR3 nucleotides read TGTGCCAGCAGTCGAGCGGGGGGGCCAGGAAAGACCCAGTACTTC.

This chain connects TRBV27 to TRBJ2-1; TRBD2 aligns across 9 bases. The junction had 11 bases not matched to a gene; V was cut back by 6 bases and J by 8 bases. CDR3 length: 15 residues. Germline values: CDR1 MNHEY, CDR2 SMNVEV (reference sequence). Here the CDR3 DNA reads TGTGCCAGCAGGGGCCCCGGGACTAGCTTCTATGAGCAGTTCTTC. Amino acid sequence: CASRGPGTSFYEQFF.

This chain joins TRBV9 and TRBJ2-7; 12 nucleotides align to TRBD2. This CDR3 is 14 amino acids long. Germline values: CDR1 SGDLS, CDR2 YYNGEE. V lost 3 bases to trimming and J lost 3 bases; unmatched junction nucleotides: 1. The CDR3 loop is CASSGTSGIYEQYF. The CDR3 bases are TGTGCCAGCAGCGGGACTAGCGGGATCTACGAGCAGTACTTC. The full variable domain, with the rest looked up from reference TRBV9 and TRBJ2-7, is DSGVTQTPKHLITATGQRVTLRCSPRSGDLSVYWYQQSLDQGLQFLIQYYNGEERAKGNILERFSAQQFPDLHSELNLSSLELGDSALYFCASSGTSGIYEQYFGPGTRLTVT.

The chain carries TRBV5-1 and TRBJ2-5, with D perhaps matching TRBD2 (6 bases). The V gene's germline CDR1 is SGHRS and CDR2 YFSETQ. V was clipped by 4 bases and J by 5 bases, with 15 bases between them. The CDR3 runs 14 residues. CDR3 sequence reads: CASSGRAGGETQYF. CDR3 nucleotides: TGCGCCAGCAGCGGGAGAGCTGGGGGGGAGACCCAGTACTTC. The full variable domain, completed using reference TRBV5-1 and TRBJ2-5, is KAGVTQTPRYLIKTRGQQVTLSCSPISGHRSVSWYQQTPGQGLQFLFEYFSETQRNKGNFPGRFSGRQFSNSRSEMNVSTLELGDSALYLCASSGRAGGETQYFGPGTRLLVL.

The sample holds one count of this clone. This chain joins TRBV10-1 and TRBJ1-1, with 7 bases aligning to TRBD1. The junction had 7 bases not matched to a gene; V was cut back by 8 bases and J by 7 bases. The CDR3 extends over 12 amino acids. Germline V gene lookup returns CDR1 WNHNN and CDR2 SYGVQD (reference sequence). The DNA for the CDR3 is TGCGCCAGCCTAGGGGGGACAGATGAAGCTTTCTTT. This sequence encodes CASLGGTDEAFF.